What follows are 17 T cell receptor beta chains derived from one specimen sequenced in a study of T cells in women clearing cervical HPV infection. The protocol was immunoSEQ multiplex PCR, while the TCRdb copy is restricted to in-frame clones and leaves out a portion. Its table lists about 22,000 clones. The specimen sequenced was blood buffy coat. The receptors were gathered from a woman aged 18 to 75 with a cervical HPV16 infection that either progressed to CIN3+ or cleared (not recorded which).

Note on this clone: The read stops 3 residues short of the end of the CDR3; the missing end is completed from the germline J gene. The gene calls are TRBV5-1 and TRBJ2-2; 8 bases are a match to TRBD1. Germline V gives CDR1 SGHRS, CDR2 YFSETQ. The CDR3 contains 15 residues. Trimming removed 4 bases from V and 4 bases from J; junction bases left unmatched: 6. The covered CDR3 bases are TGCGCCAGCAGCCCCGAGGGACAGGCCACCGGGGAG. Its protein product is CASSPEGQATGE. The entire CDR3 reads CASSPEGQATGELFF.

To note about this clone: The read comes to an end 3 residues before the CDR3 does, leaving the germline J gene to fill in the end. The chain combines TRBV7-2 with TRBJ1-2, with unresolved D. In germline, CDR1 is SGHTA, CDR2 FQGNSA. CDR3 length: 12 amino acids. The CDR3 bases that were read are TGTGCCAGCAGCTCCGGAGGACTAGCC. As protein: CASSSGGLA. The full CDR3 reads CASSSGGLAYTF.

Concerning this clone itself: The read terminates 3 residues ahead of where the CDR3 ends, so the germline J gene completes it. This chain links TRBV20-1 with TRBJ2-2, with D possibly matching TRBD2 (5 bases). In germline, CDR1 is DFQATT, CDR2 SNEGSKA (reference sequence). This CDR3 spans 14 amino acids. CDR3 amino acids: CSARDFATNEKLFF. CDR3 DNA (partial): TGCAGTGCTAGGGACTTTGCAACTAATGAAAAG.

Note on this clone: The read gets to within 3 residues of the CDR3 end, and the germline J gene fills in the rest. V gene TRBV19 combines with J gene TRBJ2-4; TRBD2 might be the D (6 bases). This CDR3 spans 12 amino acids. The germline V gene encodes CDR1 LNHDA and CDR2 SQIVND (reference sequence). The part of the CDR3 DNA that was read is TGTGCCAGTAGTATACAGGACTATGGT. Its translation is CASSIQDYG. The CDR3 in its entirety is CASSIQDYGQYF.

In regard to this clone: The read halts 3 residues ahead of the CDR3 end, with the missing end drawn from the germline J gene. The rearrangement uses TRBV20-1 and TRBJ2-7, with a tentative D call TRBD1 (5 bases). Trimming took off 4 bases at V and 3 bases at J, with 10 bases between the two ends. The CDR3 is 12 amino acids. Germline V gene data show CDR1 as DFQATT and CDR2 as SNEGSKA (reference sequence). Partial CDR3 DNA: TGCAGTGCTAACTCGGACAACTACGAG. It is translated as CSANSDNYE. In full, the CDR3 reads CSANSDNYEQYF.

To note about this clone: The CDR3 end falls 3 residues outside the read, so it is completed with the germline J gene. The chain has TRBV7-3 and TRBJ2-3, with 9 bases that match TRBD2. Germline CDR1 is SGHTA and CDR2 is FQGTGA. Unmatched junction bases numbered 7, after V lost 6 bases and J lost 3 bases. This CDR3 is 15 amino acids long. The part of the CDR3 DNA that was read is TGTGCCAGCAGGGCGGGAGGGTTCTCTACAGATACG. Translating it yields CASRAGGFSTDT. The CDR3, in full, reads CASRAGGFSTDTQYF.

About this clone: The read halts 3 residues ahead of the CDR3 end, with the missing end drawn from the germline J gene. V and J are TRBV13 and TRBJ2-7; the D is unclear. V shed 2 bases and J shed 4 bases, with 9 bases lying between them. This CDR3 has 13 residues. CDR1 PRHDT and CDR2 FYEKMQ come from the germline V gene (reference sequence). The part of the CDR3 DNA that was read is TGTGCCAGCAGCTTATTTTACCGGTACGAG. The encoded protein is CASSLFYRYE. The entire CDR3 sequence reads CASSLFYRYEQYF.

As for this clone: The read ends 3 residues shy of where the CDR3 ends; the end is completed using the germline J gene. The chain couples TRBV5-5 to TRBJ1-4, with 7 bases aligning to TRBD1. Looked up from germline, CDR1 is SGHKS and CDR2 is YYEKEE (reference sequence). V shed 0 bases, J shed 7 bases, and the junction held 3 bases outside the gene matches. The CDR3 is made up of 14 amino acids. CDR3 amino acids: CASSLAGQIEKLFF. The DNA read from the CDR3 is TGTGCCAGCAGCTTGGCGGGACAGATTGAAAAA.

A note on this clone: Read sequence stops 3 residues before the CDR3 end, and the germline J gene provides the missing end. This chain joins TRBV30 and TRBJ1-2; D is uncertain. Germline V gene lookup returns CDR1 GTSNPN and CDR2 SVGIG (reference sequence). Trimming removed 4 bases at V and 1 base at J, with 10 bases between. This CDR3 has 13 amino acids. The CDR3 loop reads CAWIAGFNYGYTF. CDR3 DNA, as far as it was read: TGTGCCTGGATAGCGGGGTTTAACTATGGC.

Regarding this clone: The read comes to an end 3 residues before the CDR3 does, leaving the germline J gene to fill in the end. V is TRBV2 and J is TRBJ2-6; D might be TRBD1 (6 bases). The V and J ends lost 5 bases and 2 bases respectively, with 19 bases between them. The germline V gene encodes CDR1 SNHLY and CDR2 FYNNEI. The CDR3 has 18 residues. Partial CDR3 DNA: TGTGCCAGCAGTCGAACAGGGACATATACCCCTGGGGCCAACGTC. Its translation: CASSRTGTYTPGANV. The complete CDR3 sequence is CASSRTGTYTPGANVLTF. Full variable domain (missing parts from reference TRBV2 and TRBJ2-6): EPEVTQTPSHQVTQMGQEVILRCVPISNHLYFYWYRQILGQKVEFLVSFYNNEISEKSEIFDDQFSVERPDGSNFTLKIRSTKLEDSAMYFCASSRTGTYTPGANVLTFGAGSRLTVL.

The DNA read from the CDR3 is TGTGCCAGCAGTTTTCTAGCGAACGCTCTCACAGATACC. It translates to CASSFLANALTDT. Given in full, the CDR3 is CASSFLANALTDTYTF. The V call is TRBV6-2 or TRBV6-3, the J call TRBJ1-2; D unresolved. The sequence runs out 3 residues before the end of the CDR3; the remainder is reconstructed from the germline J gene. The CDR3 length is 16 residues. Germline CDR1 and CDR2: MNHEY and SVGEGT.

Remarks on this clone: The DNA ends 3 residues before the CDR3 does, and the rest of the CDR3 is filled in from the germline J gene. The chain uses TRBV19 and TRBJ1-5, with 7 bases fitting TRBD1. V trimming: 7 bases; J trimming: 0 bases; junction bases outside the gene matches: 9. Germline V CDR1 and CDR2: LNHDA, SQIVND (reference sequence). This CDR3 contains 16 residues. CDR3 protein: CASTQGRGLSNQPQHF. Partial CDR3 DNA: TGTGCCAGTACCCAGGGAAGGGGGCTTAGCAATCAGCCC.

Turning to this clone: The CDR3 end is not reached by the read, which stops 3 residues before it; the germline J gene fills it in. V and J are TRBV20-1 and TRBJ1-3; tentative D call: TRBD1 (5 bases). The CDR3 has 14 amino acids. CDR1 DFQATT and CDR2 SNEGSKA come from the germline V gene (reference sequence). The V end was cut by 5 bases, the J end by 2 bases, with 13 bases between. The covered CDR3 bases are TGCAGTGCTGAGCAGGGTTATCCTGGAAACACC. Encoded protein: CSAEQGYPGNT. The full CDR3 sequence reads CSAEQGYPGNTIYF.

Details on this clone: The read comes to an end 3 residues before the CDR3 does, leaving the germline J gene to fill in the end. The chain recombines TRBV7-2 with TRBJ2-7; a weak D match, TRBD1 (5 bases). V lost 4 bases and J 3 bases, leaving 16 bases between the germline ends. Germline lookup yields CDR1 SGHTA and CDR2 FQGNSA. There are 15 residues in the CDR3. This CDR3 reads CASSSDQRGHYEQYF. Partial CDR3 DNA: TGTGCCAGCAGCTCCGACCAGAGAGGACACTACGAG.

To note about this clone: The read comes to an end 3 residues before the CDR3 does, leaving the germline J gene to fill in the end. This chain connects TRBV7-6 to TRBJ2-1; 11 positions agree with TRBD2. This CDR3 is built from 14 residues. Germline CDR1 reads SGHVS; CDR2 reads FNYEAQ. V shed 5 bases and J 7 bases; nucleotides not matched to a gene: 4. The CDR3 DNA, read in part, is TGTGCCAGCAGCGGCATAGCGGGAGGGAATGAG. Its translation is CASSGIAGGNE. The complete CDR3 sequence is CASSGIAGGNEQFF.

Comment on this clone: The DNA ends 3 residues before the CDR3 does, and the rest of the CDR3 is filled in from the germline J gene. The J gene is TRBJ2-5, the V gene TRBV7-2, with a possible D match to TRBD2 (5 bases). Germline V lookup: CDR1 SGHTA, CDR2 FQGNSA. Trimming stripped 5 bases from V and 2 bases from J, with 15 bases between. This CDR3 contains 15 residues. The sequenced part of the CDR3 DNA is TGTGCCAGCAGCCTCTCCGGGGTTTCACAAGAGACC. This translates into CASSLSGVSQET. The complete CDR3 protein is CASSLSGVSQETQYF.

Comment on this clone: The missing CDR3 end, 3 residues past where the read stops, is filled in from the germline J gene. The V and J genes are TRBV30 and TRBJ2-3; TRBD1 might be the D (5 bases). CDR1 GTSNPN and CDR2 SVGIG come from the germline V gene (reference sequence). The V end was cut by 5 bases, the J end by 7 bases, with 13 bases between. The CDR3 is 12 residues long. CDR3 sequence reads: CAWGAESYTQYF. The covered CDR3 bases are TGTGCCTGGGGGGCTGAATCCTATACG.